This T cell receptor beta chain emerged from a study of T cell repertoires in cytomegalovirus infection. V was shortened by 5 bases and J by 0 bases, with 14 bases between the two germline ends. Germline assignment: CDR1 SGHAT and CDR2 FQNNGV. The CDR3 loop spans 16 amino acids. Via MiXCR, TCRdb re-called the reads, giving one row per CDR3 protein. The sample consists of fewer than 200,000 distinct CDR3 sequences, about a fifth of them appearing once. As for this clonotype: What it recognizes is unknown.

V and J are TRBV11-2 and TRBJ1-5; no reliable D call. The source of this sequence is a human donor in good health (CMV status not recorded). Some clones in this sample may be carry-over from other donors' samples. The sequencing used CD8+ T cells from cultured PBMCs, collected from culture after CMV antigen stimulation. CDR3 loop: CASSTPRGGSNQPQHF. Written as DNA, the CDR3 is TGTGCCAGCAGCACCCCCCGGGGTGGTAGCAATCAGCCCCAGCATTTT.